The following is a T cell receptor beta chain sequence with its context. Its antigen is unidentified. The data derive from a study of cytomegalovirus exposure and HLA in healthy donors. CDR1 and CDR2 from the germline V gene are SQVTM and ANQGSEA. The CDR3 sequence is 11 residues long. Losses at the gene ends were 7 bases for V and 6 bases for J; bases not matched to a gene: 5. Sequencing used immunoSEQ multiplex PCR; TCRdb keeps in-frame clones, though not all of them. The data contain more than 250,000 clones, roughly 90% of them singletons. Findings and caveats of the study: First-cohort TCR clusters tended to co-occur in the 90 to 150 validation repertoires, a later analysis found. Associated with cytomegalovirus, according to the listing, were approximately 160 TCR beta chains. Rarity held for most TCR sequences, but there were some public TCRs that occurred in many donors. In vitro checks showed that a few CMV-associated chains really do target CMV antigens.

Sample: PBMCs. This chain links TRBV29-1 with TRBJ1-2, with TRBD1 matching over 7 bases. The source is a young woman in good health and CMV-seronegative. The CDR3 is CSGETGNGYTF. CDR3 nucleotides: TGCAGCGGTGAGACAGGGAATGGCTACACCTTC.